The 6 T cell receptor beta chains presented below share a single source sample, sequenced in a study of CD8+ T cells in alopecia areata. RNA was extracted and reverse transcribed into cDNA as the sequencing template. TCRdb's table, derived via immunoSEQ multiplex PCR, lists solely in-frame clones and lacks some. In the table there are about 140,000 clones, approximately 90% of which are singletons. Described treatment: oral pan-JAK inhibitor, 5-10 mg twice daily. The sequencing here drew on CD8+ T cells sorted from blood, taken at week 4, from a patient treated with tofacitinib. The receptors shown here come from a human donor with alopecia areata.

J is TRBJ2-7 and V is TRBV11-2; D is uncertain. The V and J ends lost 2 bases and 2 bases respectively, with 13 bases between them. Germline CDR1 SGHAT, CDR2 FQNNGV. The CDR3 runs 15 residues. The CDR3 DNA reads as TGTGCCAGCAGCTTATCTCCCGACCAAGCCTACGAGCAGTACTTC. Amino acid sequence: CASSLSPDQAYEQYF.

The V call is TRBV29-1, the J call TRBJ1-5, with 8 bases fitting TRBD1. The germline gives CDR1 SQVTM, CDR2 ANQGSEA. V dropped 0 bases and J dropped 6; count of bases not matched to a gene: 4. The CDR3 is 14 amino acids. The CDR3 here is CSVEDGTGGQPQHF. The CDR3 DNA is TGCAGCGTTGAAGACGGTACAGGGGGTCAGCCCCAGCATTTT.

The chain links TRBV29-1 to TRBJ1-2, with D maybe TRBD1 (5 bases). Germline assignment: CDR1 SQVTM and CDR2 ANQGSEA. The CDR3 totals 13 residues. The germline V and J ends were trimmed by 5 bases and 4 bases, with 14 bases remaining between them. DNA of the CDR3: TGCAGCGTTTTCCGGGACGGTGCCTATGGCTACACCTTC. This sequence encodes CSVFRDGAYGYTF.

This clone was counted once. The chain uses TRBV5-4 and TRBJ2-1; possible D gene TRBD2, 6 bases. Germline CDR1 SGHNT, CDR2 YYREEE (reference sequence). The CDR3 runs to 12 residues. Trimming took off 10 bases at V and 4 bases at J, with 12 bases between the two ends. CDR3 in DNA: TGTGCCGGCGGGACGGATTACAATGAGCAGTTCTTC. It translates to CAGGTDYNEQFF.

The rearrangement joins TRBV27 to TRBJ2-5, with 10 nucleotides matching TRBD1. Per the germline V gene, CDR1 is MNHEY and CDR2 is SMNVEV (reference sequence). The CDR3 consists of 15 residues. Trimming removed 5 bases from V and 5 bases from J; junction bases left unmatched: 8. CDR3: CASSPPTGGAETQYF. CDR3 in DNA: TGTGCCAGCAGTCCCCCGACAGGGGGCGCCGAGACCCAGTACTTC.

Only a few counts were recorded for this clone. V is TRBV18 and J is TRBJ1-4; perhaps TRBD1 as D (6 bases). The CDR3 length is 16 residues. V dropped 4 bases and J dropped 0 bases, with 12 bases sitting between them. CDR1 is KGHSH, CDR2 LQKENI, per germline. The CDR3 loop is CASSHAGGATNEKLFF. Here the CDR3 DNA reads TGTGCCAGCTCACACGCCGGGGGCGCAACTAATGAAAAACTGTTTTTT.